Below, 16 T cell receptor beta chains from the same sample are listed, as sequenced in a study of cytomegalovirus exposure and HLA in healthy donors. 13 Jbeta primers and 60 Vbeta primers were used for the PCR. Data came from immunoSEQ multiplex PCR; TCRdb stores just in-frame clones and leaves some out. Altogether 150,000 to 200,000 clones are present, approximately 70% being singletons, with the ten largest covering 6% to 7.5%. Source material: PBMCs. All receptors come from a man aged 40-49 years in good health and CMV-seropositive.

V usage is TRBV19 and J usage is TRBJ1-6; the D gene is possibly TRBD1 (5 bases). This CDR3 is built from 16 residues. Deletions cut 4 bases from V and 9 bases from J, with 19 bases between. Germline CDR1 LNHDA, CDR2 SQIVND (reference sequence). CDR3 region: CASSTPPGGGTSPLHF. For the CDR3, the DNA is TGTGCCAGTAGTACCCCCCCGGGGGGGGGAACTTCACCCCTCCACTTT.

This clone was seen more than once but under ten times. The chain joins TRBV27 to TRBJ2-5, with D tentatively TRBD2 (5 bases). Germline CDR1 reads MNHEY; CDR2 reads SMNVEV (reference sequence). V was pared by 5 bases and J by 2 bases, with 9 bases between. This CDR3 has 13 amino acids. The CDR3 reads CASSAGLQETQYF. In nucleotides, the CDR3 is TGTGCCAGCAGTGCCGGACTGCAAGAGACCCAGTACTTC.

This clone was detected only once. The chain combines TRBV6-1 with TRBJ2-2; 11 bases line up with TRBD2. Losses at the gene ends were 10 bases for V and 5 bases for J; bases not matched to a gene: 9. CDR3 length: 15 residues. Germline assignment: CDR1 MNHNS and CDR2 SASEGT. CDR3 protein: CATKLAGVETGELFF. CDR3 nucleotide sequence: TGTGCCACCAAACTAGCGGGGGTAGAGACCGGGGAGCTGTTTTTT.

This clone was picked up a small number of times. The chain combines TRBV11-2 with TRBJ1-1; D gene ambiguous. From germline, CDR1 is SGHAT and CDR2 FQNNGV. V lost 2 bases and J 3 bases, leaving 7 bases between the germline ends. CDR3 length: 13 residues. CDR3 sequence: CASSLKGDTEAFF. The CDR3 bases are TGTGCCAGCAGCTTAAAGGGAGACACTGAAGCTTTCTTT. The full variable domain, completed using reference TRBV11-2 and TRBJ1-1, is EAGVAQSPRYKIIEKRQSVAFWCNPISGHATLYWYQQILGQGPKLLIQFQNNGVVDDSQLPKDRFSAERLKGVDSTLKIQPAKLEDSAVYLCASSLKGDTEAFFGQGTRLTVV.

This rearrangement joins TRBV6-1 to TRBJ2-2; 9 bases are shared with TRBD1. The CDR3 consists of 15 residues. The V segment lost 4 bases and the J segment 7 bases; nucleotides outside the gene matches: 7. The V gene's germline CDR1 is MNHNS and CDR2 SASEGT. DNA of the CDR3: TGTGCCAGCAGTGGCAGAACAGGGGGCTTCGGGGAGCTGTTTTTT. Translated, it gives CASSGRTGGFGELFF.

This chain joins TRBV30 and TRBJ2-5; a possible D gene is TRBD1 (7 bases). Trimming took off 3 bases at V and 2 bases at J, with 16 bases between the two ends. The CDR3 runs 15 residues. Germline values: CDR1 GTSNPN, CDR2 SVGIG (reference sequence). The CDR3 DNA reads as TGTGCCTGGAGCCTCGGGGGCAGGGGGCAAGAGACCCAGTACTTC. Encoded protein: CAWSLGGRGQETQYF.

This chain connects TRBV7-9 to TRBJ2-5; no reliable D call. The CDR3 runs to 15 residues. V lost 2 bases and J lost 2, with 12 bases in between. CDR1 is SEHNR, CDR2 FQNEAQ, per germline (reference sequence). The CDR3 spells CASSLSSLGQETQYF. CDR3 DNA sequence: TGTGCCAGCAGCTTATCCAGCCTCGGGCAAGAGACCCAGTACTTC.

The rearrangement links TRBV7-3 to TRBJ1-1; D gene uncertain. Deletions cut 5 bases from V and 0 bases from J, with 7 bases between. In germline, CDR1 is SGHTA, CDR2 FQGTGA. This CDR3 has 13 amino acids. DNA for the CDR3: TGTGCCAGCAGCCACTACATGAACACTGAAGCTTTCTTT. This sequence encodes CASSHYMNTEAFF.

The chain recombines TRBV2 with TRBJ2-2; TRBD1 matches at 12 bases. The CDR3 sequence is 14 residues long. Germline V gene sequence: CDR1 SNHLY, CDR2 FYNNEI. After removal of 7 bases from V and 6 bases from J, the junction contained 3 bases not matched to a gene. CDR3 region: CASMGQGASGELFF. CDR3 nucleotide sequence: TGTGCCAGCATGGGACAGGGGGCTTCCGGGGAGCTGTTTTTT.

The genes are TRBV4-1 and TRBJ2-2; the match to TRBD2 covers 9 bases. This CDR3 comprises 20 residues. The ends lost 1 base at V and 4 bases at J; junction bases unmatched: 16. The germline CDR1 and CDR2 sequences are MGHRA and YSYEKL. The CDR3 sequence: CASSQALLAGGPVITGELFF. For the CDR3, the DNA is TGCGCCAGCAGCCAAGCATTGTTGGCGGGGGGGCCCGTTATCACCGGGGAGCTGTTTTTT.

This chain uses TRBV6-4 with TRBJ2-5; tentative D call: TRBD1 (5 bases). The germline CDR1 and CDR2 sequences are MRHNA and SNTAGT. The CDR3 runs 16 residues. V lost 2 bases to trimming and J lost 4 bases, with 17 bases between them. The CDR3 nucleotides are TGTGCCAGCAGTGACAGGCAGGGAATTCCAAGAGAGACCCAGTACTTC. Encoded protein: CASSDRQGIPRETQYF.

V usage is TRBV14 and J usage is TRBJ1-2; 7 bases fit TRBD1. This CDR3 is 14 amino acids long. CDR1 is SGHDN and CDR2 is FVKESK in the germline V gene. The V gene end was trimmed by 4 bases and the J gene end by 4 bases; junction bases not matched to a gene: 6. DNA of the CDR3: TGTGCCAGCAGCCCGGGACAGCTCTCCTATGGCTACACCTTC. Translated, it gives CASSPGQLSYGYTF.

The rearrangement joins TRBV5-1 to TRBJ2-3, with TRBD2 matching 12 bases. V trimming: 0 bases; J trimming: 5 bases; junction bases outside the gene matches: 4. In germline, CDR1 is SGHRS, CDR2 YFSETQ. This CDR3 is 16 amino acids long. CDR3 DNA: TGCGCCAGCAGCTTGGAGGCTAGCGGGGGGGGAGATACGCAGTATTTT. Translating it yields CASSLEASGGGDTQYF.

The V gene is TRBV11-3, the J gene TRBJ2-3; 12 bases align to TRBD2. The germline CDR1 and CDR2 sequences are SGHNT and YENEEA. The CDR3 extends over 18 amino acids. The V gene end was trimmed by 5 bases and the J gene end by 6 bases; junction bases not matched to a gene: 15. The CDR3 reads CASSQGTSGSLLSDTQYF. CDR3 in DNA: TGTGCCAGCAGCCAAGGGACTAGCGGGTCCCTATTATCGGATACGCAGTATTTT.

The gene calls are TRBV5-6 and TRBJ2-2; no clear D. Germline values: CDR1 SGHDT, CDR2 YYEEEE. The V and J ends lost 0 bases and 0 bases respectively, with 6 bases between them. This CDR3 has 15 amino acids. For the CDR3, the DNA is TGTGCCAGCAGCTTGGAGCTATCGAACACCGGGGAGCTGTTTTTT. Translation gives CASSLELSNTGELFF.

This rearrangement joins TRBV7-9 to TRBJ1-5; 8 nucleotides agree with TRBD1. Germline-derived CDR1 and CDR2 are SEHNR and FQNEAQ (reference sequence). V was pared by 1 base and J by 2 bases, with 1 base of the junction left unmatched. This CDR3 contains 15 residues. CDR3: CASSLETGGNQPQHF. The CDR3 nucleotides are TGTGCCAGCAGCTTAGAGACAGGGGGCAATCAGCCCCAGCATTTT.